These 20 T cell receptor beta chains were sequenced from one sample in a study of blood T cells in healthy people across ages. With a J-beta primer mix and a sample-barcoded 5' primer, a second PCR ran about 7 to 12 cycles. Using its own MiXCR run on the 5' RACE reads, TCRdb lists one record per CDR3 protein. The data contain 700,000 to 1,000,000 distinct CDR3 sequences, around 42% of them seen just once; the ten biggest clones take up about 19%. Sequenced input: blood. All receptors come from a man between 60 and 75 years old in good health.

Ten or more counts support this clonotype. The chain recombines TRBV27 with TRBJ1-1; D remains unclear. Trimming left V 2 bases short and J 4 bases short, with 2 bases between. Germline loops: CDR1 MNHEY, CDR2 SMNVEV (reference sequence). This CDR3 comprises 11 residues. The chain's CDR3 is CASSLGTEAFF. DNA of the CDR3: TGTGCCAGCAGTTTAGGCACTGAAGCTTTCTTT.

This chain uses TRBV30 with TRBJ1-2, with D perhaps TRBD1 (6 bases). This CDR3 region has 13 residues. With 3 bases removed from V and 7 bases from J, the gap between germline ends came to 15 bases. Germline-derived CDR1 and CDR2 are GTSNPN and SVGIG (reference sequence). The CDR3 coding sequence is TGTGCCTGGAGGCCTGGGGGGCAAGGTGGCTACACCTTC. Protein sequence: CAWRPGGQGGYTF.

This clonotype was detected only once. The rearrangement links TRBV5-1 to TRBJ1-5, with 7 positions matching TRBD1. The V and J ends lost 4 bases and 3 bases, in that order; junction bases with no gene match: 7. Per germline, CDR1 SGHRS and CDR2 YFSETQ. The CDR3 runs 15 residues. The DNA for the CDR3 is TGCGCCAGCAGCCAGGGGGGGGGCCTCAATCAGCCCCAGCATTTT. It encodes CASSQGGGLNQPQHF.

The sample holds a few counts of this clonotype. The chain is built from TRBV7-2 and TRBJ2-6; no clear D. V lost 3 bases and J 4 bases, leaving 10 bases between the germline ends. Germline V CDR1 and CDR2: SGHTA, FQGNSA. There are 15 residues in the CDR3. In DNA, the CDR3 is TGTGCCAGCAGCTTTAGTCCGGCCGGGGCCAACGTCCTGACTTTC. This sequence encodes CASSFSPAGANVLTF. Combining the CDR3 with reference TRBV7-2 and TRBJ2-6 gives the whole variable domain GAGVSQSPSNKVTEKGKDVELRCDPISGHTALYWYRQSLGQGLEFLIYFQGNSAPDKSGLPSDRFSAERTGGSVSTLTIQRTQQEDSAVYLCASSFSPAGANVLTFGAGSRLTVL.

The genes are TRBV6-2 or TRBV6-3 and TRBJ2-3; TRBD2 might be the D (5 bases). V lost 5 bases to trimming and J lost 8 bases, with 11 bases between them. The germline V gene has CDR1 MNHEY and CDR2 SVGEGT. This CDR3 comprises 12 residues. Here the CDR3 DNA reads TGTGCCAGCAGTCAGGAACGGGGTACGCAGTATTTT. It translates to CASSQERGTQYF.

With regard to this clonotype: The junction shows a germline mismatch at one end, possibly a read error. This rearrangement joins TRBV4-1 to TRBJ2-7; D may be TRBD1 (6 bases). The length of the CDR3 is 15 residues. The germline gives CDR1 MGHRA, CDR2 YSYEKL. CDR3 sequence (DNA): TGCGCCAGCAGCCAAGATAGGGGGACCATCTACGTGCAGTACTTC. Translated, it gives CASSQDRGTIYVQYF.

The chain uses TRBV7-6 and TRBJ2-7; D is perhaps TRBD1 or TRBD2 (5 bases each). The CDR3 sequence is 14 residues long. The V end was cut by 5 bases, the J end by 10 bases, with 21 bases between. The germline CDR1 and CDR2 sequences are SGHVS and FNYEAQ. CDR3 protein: CASSPGPGQGTQYF. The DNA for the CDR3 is TGTGCCAGCAGCCCTGGCCCGGGGCAGGGAACCCAGTACTTC.

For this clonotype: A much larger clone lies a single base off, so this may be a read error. The CDR3: CSAPVWETQYF. CDR3 nucleotide sequence: TGCAGCGCCCCGGTTTGGGAGACCCAGTACTTC. This sequence joins TRBV29-1 and TRBJ2-5; D not resolved. The germline gives CDR1 SQVTM, CDR2 ANQGSEA. V lost 7 bases and J lost 5, with 11 bases in between. The CDR3 sequence is 11 residues long.

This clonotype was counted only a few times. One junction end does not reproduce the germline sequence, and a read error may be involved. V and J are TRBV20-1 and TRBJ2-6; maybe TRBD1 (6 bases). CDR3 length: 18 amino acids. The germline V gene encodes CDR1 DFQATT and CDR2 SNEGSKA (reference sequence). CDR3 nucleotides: TGCAGCGCCGTCTCGACAGGAGACAGCCTCTCTGGGGCCAACGTCCAGACTTTC. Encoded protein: CSAVSTGDSLSGANVQTF.

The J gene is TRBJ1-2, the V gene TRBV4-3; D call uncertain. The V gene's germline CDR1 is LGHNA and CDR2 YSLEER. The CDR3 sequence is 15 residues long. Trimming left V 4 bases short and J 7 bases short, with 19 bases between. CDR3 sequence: CASSPRTVVSSGYTF. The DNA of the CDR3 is TGCGCCAGCAGCCCCCGAACAGTAGTTTCCTCTGGCTACACCTTC.

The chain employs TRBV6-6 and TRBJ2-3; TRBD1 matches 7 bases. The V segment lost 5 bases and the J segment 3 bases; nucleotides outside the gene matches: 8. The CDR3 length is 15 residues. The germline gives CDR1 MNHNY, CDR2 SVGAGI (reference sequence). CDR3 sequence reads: CASSQQTGSTDTQYF. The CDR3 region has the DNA TGTGCCAGCAGTCAACAGACAGGGTCTACAGATACGCAGTATTTT.

CDR3 residues: CASSLPTGGQNIQYF. The DNA for the CDR3 is TGTGCCAGCAGTTTACCGACAGGGGGCCAAAACATTCAGTACTTC. The rearrangement uses TRBV28 and TRBJ2-4, with 10 positions matching TRBD1. V shed 2 bases and J 5 bases; nucleotides not matched to a gene: 3. Germline values: CDR1 MDHEN, CDR2 SYDVKM. The CDR3 consists of 15 residues.

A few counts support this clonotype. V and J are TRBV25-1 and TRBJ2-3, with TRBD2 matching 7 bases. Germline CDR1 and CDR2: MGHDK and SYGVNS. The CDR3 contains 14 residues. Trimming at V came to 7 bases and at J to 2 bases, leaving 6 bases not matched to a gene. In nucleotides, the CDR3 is TGTGCCAGCACGGCTAGCGGATACACAGATACGCAGTATTTT. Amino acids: CASTASGYTDTQYF. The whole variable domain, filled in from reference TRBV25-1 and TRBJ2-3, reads EADIYQTPRYLVIGTGKKITLECSQTMGHDKMYWYQQDPGMELHLIHYSYGVNSTEKGDLSSESTVSRIRTEHFPLTLESARPSHTSQYLCASTASGYTDTQYFGPGTRLTVL.

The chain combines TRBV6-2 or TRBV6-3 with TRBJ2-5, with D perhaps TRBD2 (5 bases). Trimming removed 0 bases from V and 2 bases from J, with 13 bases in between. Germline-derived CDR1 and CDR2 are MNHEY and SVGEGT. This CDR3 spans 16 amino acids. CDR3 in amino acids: CASSYSLANIQETQYF. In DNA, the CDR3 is TGTGCCAGCAGTTACTCGCTAGCAAACATACAAGAGACCCAGTACTTC.

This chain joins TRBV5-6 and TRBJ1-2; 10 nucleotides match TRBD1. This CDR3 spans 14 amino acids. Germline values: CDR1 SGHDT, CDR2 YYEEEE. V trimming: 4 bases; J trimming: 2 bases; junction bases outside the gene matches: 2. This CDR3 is CASSRGQGNYGYTF. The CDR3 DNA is TGTGCCAGCAGCAGGGGACAGGGGAACTATGGCTACACCTTC.

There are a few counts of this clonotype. Written as DNA, the CDR3 is TGTGCCAGCAAGGAGACCCCCAATTCACCCCTCCACTTT. This sequence encodes CASKETPNSPLHF. The V gene is TRBV2, the J gene TRBJ1-6; no clear D gene. The CDR3 loop spans 13 amino acids. Germline V CDR1 and CDR2: SNHLY, FYNNEI. The V end lost 7 bases, the J end lost 7 bases, and 11 bases lay between the germline ends.

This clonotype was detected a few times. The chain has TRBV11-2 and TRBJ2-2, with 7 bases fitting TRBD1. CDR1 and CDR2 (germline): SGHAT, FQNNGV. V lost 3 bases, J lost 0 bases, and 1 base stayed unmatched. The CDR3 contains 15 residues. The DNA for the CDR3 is TGTGCCAGCAGCTTGGGACAGACGAACACCGGGGAGCTGTTTTTT. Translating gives CASSLGQTNTGELFF. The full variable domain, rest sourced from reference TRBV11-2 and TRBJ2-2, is EAGVAQSPRYKIIEKRQSVAFWCNPISGHATLYWYQQILGQGPKLLIQFQNNGVVDDSQLPKDRFSAERLKGVDSTLKIQPAKLEDSAVYLCASSLGQTNTGELFFGEGSRLTVL.

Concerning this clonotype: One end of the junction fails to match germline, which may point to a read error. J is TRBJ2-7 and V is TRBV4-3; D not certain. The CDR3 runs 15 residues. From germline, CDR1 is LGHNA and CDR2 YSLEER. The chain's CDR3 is CASSQEVTYSDEQYF. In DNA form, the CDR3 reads TGCGCCAGCAGCCAAGAAGTCACATACTCCGACGAGCAGTACTTC.

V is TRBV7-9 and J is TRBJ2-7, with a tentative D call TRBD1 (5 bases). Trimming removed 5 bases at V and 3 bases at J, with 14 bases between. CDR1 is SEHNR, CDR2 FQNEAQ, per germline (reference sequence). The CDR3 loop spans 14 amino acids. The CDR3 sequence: CASSHPLQDYEQYF. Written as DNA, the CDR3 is TGTGCCAGCAGCCACCCCCTACAGGACTACGAGCAGTACTTC.

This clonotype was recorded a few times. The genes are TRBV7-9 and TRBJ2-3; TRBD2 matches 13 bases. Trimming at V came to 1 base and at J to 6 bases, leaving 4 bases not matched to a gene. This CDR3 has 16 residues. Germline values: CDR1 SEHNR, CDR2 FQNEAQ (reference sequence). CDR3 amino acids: CASSLGTSGGGDTQYF. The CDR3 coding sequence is TGTGCCAGCAGCTTAGGGACTAGCGGGGGAGGCGATACGCAGTATTTT.